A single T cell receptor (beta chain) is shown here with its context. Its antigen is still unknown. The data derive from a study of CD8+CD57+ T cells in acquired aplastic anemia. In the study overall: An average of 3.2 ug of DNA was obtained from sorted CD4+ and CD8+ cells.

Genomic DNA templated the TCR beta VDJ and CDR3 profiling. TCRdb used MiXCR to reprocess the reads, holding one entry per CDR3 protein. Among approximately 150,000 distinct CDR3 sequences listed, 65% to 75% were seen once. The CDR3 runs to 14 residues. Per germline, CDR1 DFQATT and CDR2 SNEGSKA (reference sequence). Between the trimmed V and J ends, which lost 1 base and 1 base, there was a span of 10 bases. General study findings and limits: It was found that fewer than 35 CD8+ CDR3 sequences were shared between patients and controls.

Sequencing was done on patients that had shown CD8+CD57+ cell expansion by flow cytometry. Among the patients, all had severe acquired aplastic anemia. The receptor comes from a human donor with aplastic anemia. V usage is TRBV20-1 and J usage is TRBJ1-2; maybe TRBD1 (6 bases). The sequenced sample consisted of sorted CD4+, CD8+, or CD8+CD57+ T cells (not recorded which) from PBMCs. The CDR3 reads CSARGQGINYGYTF. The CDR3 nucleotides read TGCAGTGCTAGAGGCCAGGGGATTAACTATGGCTACACCTTC.